This T cell receptor (beta chain) emerged from a study of response to subunit inactivated influenza vaccine. TCRdb redid the calling of the RT-PCR reads with MiXCR, one entry per CDR3 protein. The table records 500,000 to 600,000 distinct CDR3 sequences, approximately 16% of them present only once. This clonotype was seen many times. Antigen specificity is unknown. Notes on the study in general: Authors suggested few new T cells are recruited by each seasonal influenza vaccination.

Germline assignment: CDR1 KGHSH and CDR2 LQKENI. This CDR3 is built from 14 residues. Trimming took off 5 bases at V and 7 bases at J, with 12 bases between the two ends. The chain is built from TRBV18 and TRBJ1-6; a weak D match, TRBD1 (6 bases). This TCR was recovered from a man aged 50-75 years who received an inactivated influenza vaccine. This specimen was CD4+ T cells sorted from PBMCs, taken roughly 24 months after vaccination. CDR3 sequence (DNA): TGTGCCAGCTCATCGGGGACAAGCAATTCACCCCTCCACTTT. Translating gives CASSSGTSNSPLHF. Variable domain in full (rest from reference TRBV18 and TRBJ1-6): NAGVMQNPRHLVRRRGQEARLRCSPMKGHSHVYWYRQLPEEGLKFMVYLQKENIIDESGMPKERFSAEFPKEGPSILRIQQVVRGDSAAYFCASSSGTSNSPLHFGNGTRLTVT.